This T cell receptor (beta chain) was sequenced in a study of blood T cells in healthy people across ages. The study, taken as a whole, reports: Observed TCR beta diversity showed a strong correlation with the percentage of naive T cells as measured by flow cytometry. Older age coincided with a roughly linear decline in TCR beta diversity per million T cells. Higher diversity, along with more naive CD4+ cells, distinguished long-lived donors from aged donors.

The CDR3 covers 14 residues. Germline CDR1 is SNHLY and CDR2 is FYNNEI. The sample holds a few counts of this clonotype. Its matching antigen is unknown. Germline is not matched at one junction end, which may reflect a read error. With a J-beta primer mix and a sample-barcoded 5' primer, a second PCR ran roughly 6 to 11 cycles. The authors tagged each cDNA molecule using a template-switch adaptor with 12 random nucleotides. In TCRdb, the 5' RACE reads were re-called with MiXCR into one record per CDR3 protein. The top ten clones hold around 4% of a sample with 1.5 million to 1.8 million distinct CDR3 sequences, roughly 43% of them seen once.

The sequenced sample consisted of blood. This clonotype was sampled from a woman younger than 30 in good health. This rearrangement joins TRBV2 to TRBJ1-2, with D unresolved. CDR3 amino acids: CASREVVAVYGYTF. As DNA, the CDR3 is TGTGCCAGCAGAGAAGTGGTAGCGGTCTATGGCTACACCTTC.